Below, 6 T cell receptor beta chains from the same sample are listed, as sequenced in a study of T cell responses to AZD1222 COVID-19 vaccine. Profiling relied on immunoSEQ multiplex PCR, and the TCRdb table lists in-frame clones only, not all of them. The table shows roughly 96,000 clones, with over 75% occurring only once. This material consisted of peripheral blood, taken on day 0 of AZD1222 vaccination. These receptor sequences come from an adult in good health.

The CDR3 DNA is TGCGCCAGCAGCTTAGCGCCTAGCTCCTACAATGAGCAGTTCTTC. Encoded protein: CASSLAPSSYNEQFF. This rearrangement joins TRBV5-1 to TRBJ2-1, with D unclear. Germline V CDR1 and CDR2: SGHRS, YFSETQ. V lost 2 bases, J lost 0 bases, and 9 bases lay in between. This CDR3 has 15 amino acids. Using reference TRBV5-1 and TRBJ2-1 for the parts outside the CDR3, the full variable domain is KAGVTQTPRYLIKTRGQQVTLSCSPISGHRSVSWYQQTPGQGLQFLFEYFSETQRNKGNFPGRFSGRQFSNSRSEMNVSTLELGDSALYLCASSLAPSSYNEQFFGPGTRLTVL.

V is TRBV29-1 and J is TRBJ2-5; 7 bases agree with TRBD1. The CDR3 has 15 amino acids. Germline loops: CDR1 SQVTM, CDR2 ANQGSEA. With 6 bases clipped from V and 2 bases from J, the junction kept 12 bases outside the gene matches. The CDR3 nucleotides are TGCAGCGTAGGATTAGGGACAGCCCTTCAAGAGACCCAGTACTTC. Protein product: CSVGLGTALQETQYF.

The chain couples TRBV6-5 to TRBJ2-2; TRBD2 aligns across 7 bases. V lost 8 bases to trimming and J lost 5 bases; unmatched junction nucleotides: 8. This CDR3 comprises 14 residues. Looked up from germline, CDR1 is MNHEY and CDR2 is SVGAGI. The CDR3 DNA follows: TGTGCCAGCTTTACCATGGGGGGGACCGGGGAGCTGTTTTTT. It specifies CASFTMGGTGELFF.

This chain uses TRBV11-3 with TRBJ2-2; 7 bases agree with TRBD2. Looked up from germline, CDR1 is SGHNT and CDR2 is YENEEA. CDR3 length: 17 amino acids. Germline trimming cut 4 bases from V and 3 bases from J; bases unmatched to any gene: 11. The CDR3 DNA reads TGTGCCAGCAGCTGGGGATTGGGAGGGCCAGACACCGGGGAGCTGTTTTTT. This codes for CASSWGLGGPDTGELFF.

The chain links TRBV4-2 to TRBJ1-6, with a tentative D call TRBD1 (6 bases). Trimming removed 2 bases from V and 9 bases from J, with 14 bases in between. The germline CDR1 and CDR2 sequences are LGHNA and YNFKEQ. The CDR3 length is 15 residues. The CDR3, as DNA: TGTGCCAGCAGCCAATCCCAGGGGAGTAGTTCACCCCTCCACTTT. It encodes CASSQSQGSSSPLHF.

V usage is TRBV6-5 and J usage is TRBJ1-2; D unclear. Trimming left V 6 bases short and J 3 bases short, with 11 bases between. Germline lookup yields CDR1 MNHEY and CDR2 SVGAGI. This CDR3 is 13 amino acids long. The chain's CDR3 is CASRGGLDYGYTF. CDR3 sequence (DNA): TGTGCCAGCAGAGGTGGACTGGACTATGGCTACACCTTC.